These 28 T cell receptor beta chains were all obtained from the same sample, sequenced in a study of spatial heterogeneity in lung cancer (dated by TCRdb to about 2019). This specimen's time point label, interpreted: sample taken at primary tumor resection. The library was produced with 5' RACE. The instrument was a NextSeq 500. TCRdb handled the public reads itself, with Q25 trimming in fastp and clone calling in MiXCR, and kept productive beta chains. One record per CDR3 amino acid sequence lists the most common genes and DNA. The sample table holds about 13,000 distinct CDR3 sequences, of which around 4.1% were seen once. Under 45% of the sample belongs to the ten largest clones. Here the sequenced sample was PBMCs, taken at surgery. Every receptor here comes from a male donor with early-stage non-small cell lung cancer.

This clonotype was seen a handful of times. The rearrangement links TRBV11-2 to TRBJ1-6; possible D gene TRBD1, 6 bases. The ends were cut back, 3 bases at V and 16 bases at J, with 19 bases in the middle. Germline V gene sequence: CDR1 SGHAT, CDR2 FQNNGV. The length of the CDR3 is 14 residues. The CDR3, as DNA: TGTGCCAGCAGCTTGCTGGACAGCCCGATTCGTCTCCACTTT. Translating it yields CASSLLDSPIRLHF. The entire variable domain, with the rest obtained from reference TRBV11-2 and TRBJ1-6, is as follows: EAGVAQSPRYKIIEKRQSVAFWCNPISGHATLYWYQQILGQGPKLLIQFQNNGVVDDSQLPKDRFSAERLKGVDSTLKIQPAKLEDSAVYLCASSLLDSPIRLHFGNGTRLTVT.

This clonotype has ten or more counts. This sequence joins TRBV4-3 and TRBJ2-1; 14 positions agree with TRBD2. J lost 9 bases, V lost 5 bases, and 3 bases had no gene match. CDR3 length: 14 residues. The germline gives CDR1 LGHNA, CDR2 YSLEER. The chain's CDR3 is CASSKGLAGAEQFF. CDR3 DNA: TGCGCCAGCAGCAAGGGACTAGCGGGAGCTGAGCAGTTCTTC.

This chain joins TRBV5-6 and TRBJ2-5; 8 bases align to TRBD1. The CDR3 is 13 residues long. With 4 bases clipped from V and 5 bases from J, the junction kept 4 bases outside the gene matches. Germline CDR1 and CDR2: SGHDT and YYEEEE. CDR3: CASSLRTGETQYF. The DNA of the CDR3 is TGTGCCAGCAGCCTCCGGACAGGGGAGACCCAGTACTTC.

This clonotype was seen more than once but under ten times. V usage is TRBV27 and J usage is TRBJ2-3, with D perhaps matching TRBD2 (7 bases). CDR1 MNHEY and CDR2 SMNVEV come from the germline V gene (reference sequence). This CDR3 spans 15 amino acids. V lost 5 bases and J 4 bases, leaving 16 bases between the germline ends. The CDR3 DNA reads TGTGCCAGCAGTACCCGGGGGGCGCCGGCAGATACGCAGTATTTT. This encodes CASSTRGAPADTQYF.

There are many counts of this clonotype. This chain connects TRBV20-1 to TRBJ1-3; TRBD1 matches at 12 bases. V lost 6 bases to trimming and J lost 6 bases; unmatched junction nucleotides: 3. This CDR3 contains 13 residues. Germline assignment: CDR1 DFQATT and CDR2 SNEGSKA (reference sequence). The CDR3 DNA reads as TGCAGTGCGTCGGGACAGGGGGCAAACACCATATATTTT. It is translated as CSASGQGANTIYF.

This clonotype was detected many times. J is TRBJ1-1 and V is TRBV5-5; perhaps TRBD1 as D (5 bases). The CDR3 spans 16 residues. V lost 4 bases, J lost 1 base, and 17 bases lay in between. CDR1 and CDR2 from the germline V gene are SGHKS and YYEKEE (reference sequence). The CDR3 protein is CASSPGWGVSNTEAFF. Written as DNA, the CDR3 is TGTGCCAGCAGCCCCGGTTGGGGGGTTTCGAACACTGAAGCTTTCTTT.

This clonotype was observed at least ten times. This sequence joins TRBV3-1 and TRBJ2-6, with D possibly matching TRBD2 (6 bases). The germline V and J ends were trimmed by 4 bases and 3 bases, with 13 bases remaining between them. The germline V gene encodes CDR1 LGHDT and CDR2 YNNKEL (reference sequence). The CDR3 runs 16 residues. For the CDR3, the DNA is TGTGCCAGCAGCCGCCACGGGGGAAGTGGGGCCAACGTCCTGACTTTC. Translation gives CASSRHGGSGANVLTF.

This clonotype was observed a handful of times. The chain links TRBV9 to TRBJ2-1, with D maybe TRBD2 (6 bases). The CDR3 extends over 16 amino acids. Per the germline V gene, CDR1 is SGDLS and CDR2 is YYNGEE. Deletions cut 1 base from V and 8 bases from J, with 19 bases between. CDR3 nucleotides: TGTGCCAGCAGCGTAAGCGGCCGGAGACTAGGCGATGAGCAGTTCTTC. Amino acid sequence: CASSVSGRRLGDEQFF.

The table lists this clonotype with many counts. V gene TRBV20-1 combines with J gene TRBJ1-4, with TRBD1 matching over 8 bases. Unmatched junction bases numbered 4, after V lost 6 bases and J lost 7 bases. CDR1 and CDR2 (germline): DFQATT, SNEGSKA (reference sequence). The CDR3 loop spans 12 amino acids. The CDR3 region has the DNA TGCAGTGCCACGGGGACAGGTGAAAAACTGTTTTTT. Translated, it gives CSATGTGEKLFF.

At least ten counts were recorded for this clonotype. DNA for the CDR3: TGTGCCAGCAGTACAGGGATGGGTGGCTACACCTTC. Translating it yields CASSTGMGGYTF. This chain uses TRBV27 with TRBJ1-2; possible D gene TRBD1, 6 bases. Germline loops: CDR1 MNHEY, CDR2 SMNVEV (reference sequence). The CDR3 consists of 12 residues. Trimming took 5 bases from V and 7 from J, leaving 11 bases between them.

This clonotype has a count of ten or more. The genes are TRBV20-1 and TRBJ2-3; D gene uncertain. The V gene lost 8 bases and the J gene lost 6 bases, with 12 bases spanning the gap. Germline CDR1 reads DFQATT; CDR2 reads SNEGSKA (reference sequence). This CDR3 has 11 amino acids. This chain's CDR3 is CSWTRRDTQYF. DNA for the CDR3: TGCAGTTGGACCCGCAGGGATACGCAGTATTTT.

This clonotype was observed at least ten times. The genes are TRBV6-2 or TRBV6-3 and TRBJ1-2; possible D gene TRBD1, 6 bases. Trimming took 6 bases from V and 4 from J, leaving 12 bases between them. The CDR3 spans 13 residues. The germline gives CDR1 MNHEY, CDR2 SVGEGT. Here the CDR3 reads CASSQQGTYGYTF. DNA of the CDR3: TGTGCCAGCAGCCAACAGGGAACCTATGGCTACACCTTC.

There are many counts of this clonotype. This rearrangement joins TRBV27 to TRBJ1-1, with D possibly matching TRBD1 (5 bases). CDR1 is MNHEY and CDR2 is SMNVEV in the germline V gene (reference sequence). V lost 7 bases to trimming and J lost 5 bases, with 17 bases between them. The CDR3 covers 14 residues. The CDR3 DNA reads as TGTGCCAGCAAACAAAGGGGATATTGGACTGAAGCTTTCTTT. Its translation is CASKQRGYWTEAFF.

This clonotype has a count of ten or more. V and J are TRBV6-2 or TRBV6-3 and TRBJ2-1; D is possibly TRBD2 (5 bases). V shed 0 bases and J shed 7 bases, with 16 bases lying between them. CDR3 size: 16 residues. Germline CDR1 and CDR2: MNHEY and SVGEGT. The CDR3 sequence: CASSYSRARLGNEQFF. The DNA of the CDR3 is TGTGCCAGCAGTTACTCGAGGGCCCGGTTGGGTAATGAGCAGTTCTTC.

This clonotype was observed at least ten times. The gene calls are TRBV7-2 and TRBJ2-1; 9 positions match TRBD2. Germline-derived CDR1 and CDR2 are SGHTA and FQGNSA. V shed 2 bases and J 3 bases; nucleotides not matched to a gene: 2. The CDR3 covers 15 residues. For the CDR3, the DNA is TGTGCCAGCAGCTTATGGCGGGAGGGCTACAATGAGCAGTTCTTC. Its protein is CASSLWREGYNEQFF.

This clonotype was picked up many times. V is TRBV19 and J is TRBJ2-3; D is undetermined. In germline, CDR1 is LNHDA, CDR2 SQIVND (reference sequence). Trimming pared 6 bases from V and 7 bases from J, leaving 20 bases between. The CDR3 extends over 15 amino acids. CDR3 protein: CASRWDATPDHTQYF. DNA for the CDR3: TGTGCCAGTAGATGGGATGCCACTCCCGACCATACGCAGTATTTT.

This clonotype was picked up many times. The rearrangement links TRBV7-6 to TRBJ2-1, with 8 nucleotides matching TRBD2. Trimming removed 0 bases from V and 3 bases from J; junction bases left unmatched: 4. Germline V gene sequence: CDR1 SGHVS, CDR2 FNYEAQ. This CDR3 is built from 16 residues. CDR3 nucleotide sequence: TGTGCCAGCAGCTTAGCGAGCGGGAGTTTCTACAATGAGCAGTTCTTC. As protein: CASSLASGSFYNEQFF.

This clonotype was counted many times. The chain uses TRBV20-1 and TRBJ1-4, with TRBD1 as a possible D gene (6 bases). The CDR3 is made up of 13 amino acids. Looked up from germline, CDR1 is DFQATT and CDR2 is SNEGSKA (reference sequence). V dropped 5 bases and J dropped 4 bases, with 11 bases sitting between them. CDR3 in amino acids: CSASDRFNEKLFF. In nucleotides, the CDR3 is TGCAGTGCTTCCGACAGGTTTAATGAAAAACTGTTTTTT.

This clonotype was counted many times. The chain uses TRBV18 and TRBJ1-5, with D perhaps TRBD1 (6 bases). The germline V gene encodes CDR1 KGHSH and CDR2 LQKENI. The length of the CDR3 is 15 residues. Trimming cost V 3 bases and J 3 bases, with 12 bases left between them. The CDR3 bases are TGTGCCAGCTCACCGGATGGACAGATCAATCAGCCCCAGCATTTT. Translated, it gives CASSPDGQINQPQHF.

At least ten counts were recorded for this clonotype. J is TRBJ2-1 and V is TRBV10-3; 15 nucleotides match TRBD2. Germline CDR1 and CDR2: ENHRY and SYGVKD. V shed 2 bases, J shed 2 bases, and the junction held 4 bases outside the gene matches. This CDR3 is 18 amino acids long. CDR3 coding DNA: TGTGCCATCAGTGAGGGGGGGACTAGCGGGAGGCCCTACAATGAGCAGTTCTTC. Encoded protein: CAISEGGTSGRPYNEQFF.

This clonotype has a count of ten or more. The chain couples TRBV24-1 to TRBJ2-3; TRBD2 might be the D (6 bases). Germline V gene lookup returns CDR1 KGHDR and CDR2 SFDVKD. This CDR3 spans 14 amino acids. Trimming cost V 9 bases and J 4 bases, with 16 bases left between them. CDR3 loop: CATYGGPKPDTQYF. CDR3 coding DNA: TGTGCCACCTACGGGGGACCGAAGCCAGATACGCAGTATTTT.

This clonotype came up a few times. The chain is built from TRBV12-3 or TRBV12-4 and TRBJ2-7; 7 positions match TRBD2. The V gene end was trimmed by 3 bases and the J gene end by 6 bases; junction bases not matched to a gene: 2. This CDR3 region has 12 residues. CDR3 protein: CASSLAGVEQYF. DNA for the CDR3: TGTGCCAGCAGTTTGGCGGGGGTCGAGCAGTACTTC.

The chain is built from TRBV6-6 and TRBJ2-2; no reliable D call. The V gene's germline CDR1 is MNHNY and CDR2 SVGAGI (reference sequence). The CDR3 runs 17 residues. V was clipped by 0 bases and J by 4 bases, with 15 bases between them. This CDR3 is CASSYSNGPQRTGELFF. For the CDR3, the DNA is TGTGCCAGCAGTTACTCTAACGGGCCGCAGCGCACCGGGGAGCTGTTTTTT.

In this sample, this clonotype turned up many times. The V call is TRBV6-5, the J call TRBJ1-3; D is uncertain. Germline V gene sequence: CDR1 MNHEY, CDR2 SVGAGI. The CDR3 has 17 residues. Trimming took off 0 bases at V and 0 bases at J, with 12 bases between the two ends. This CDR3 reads CASSYSEGTNSGNTIYF. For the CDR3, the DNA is TGTGCCAGCAGTTACTCGGAGGGAACGAACTCTGGAAACACCATATATTTT.

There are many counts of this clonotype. As DNA, the CDR3 is TGTGCCAGCAGTCCGTCGTGGGCGGGAGGGAAGACCCAGTACTTC. Translation: CASSPSWAGGKTQYF. The chain couples TRBV28 to TRBJ2-5; 9 bases agree with TRBD2. The junction had 10 bases not matched to a gene; V was cut back by 5 bases and J by 6 bases. Looked up from germline, CDR1 is MDHEN and CDR2 is SYDVKM. There are 15 residues in the CDR3.

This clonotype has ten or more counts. The CDR3 coding sequence is TGTGCCAGCTCACCCGGAGTTGGTCGAGCCCAGCATTTT. It yields the protein CASSPGVGRAQHF. V and J are TRBV18 and TRBJ1-5; no firm D call. The CDR3 is made up of 13 amino acids. The V gene lost 3 bases and the J gene lost 11 bases, with 14 bases spanning the gap. Germline-derived CDR1 and CDR2 are KGHSH and LQKENI.

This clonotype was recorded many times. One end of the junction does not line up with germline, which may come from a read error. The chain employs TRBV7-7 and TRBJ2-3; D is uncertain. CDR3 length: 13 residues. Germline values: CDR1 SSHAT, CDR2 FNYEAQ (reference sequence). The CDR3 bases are TGTGCTAGCAGCTTAATGTACACAGATACGCAGTATTTT. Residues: CASSLMYTDTQYF.

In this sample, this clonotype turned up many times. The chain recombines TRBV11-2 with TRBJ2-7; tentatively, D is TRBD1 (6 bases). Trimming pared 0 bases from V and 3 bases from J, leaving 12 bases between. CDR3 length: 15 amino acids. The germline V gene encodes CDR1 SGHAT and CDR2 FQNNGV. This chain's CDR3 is CASSLEDRLFYEQYF. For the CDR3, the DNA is TGTGCCAGCAGCTTAGAAGACAGGCTATTCTACGAGCAGTACTTC. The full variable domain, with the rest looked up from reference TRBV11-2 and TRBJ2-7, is EAGVAQSPRYKIIEKRQSVAFWCNPISGHATLYWYQQILGQGPKLLIQFQNNGVVDDSQLPKDRFSAERLKGVDSTLKIQPAKLEDSAVYLCASSLEDRLFYEQYFGPGTRLTVT.